The sequence of this T cell receptor beta chain was determined in a study of cytomegalovirus exposure and HLA in healthy donors (dated by TCRdb to 2015 to 2018). General notes on the study: In an earlier analysis of approximately 640 of the donors, about 260 Gb of sequence data and some 100 million unique TCR beta sequences from 150 million to 200 million T cells were reported. All discovery cohort repertoires had been generated on a single sequencing platform. Rather than using new phenotypic data, the later analysis identified candidate immune exposures from TCR beta sequences and from how often those sequences occurred across donors. High-throughput TCR immunosequencing, statistical association of individual TCRs with disease status, and machine learning were combined to predict cytomegalovirus infection status. The study aimed to test whether cataloging public T cell receptors could reveal signatures of past pathogen exposure. The genetic ancestry cluster associated with self-reported Caucasian donors included over 80% of the roughly 410 genotyped donors. The study used immunosequencing to profile the T cell repertoires of about 670 subjects and linked those repertoires to cytomegalovirus serostatus. Both class I and class II loci were covered by HLA typing, at four-digit resolution. In a later genetic analysis, genome-wide SNP genotypes for about 55% of the roughly 700 donors were used, and that subset was treated as a discovery cohort. In addition to the first cohort of roughly 670 subjects, a separate validation cohort of 130 or so different subjects was used. Alongside the repertoire data, information on donor age, sex, ethnicity and CMV serostatus was compiled. To decide whether each TCR beta V gene segment behaved as functional or pseudogenic, an earlier analysis of 587 of the donors relied on high-throughput TCR beta sequencing. About five DR-DQ haplotypes were treated as single units for association and clustering because of strong linkage in the cohort. The number of donors typed differed by locus, with roughly 629-640 for A, B, C, DRB1 and DQB1, about 500 for DQA1, over 600 for DPA1, and over 400 for DPB1. Approximately 300 gigabases of sequencing data and 70 million to 95 million unique TCR sequences made up an early release that covered approximately 700 HLA-typed donors. To study patterns of TCR occurrence, a later analysis re-analyzed previously published TCR beta repertoires from around 670 donors and added high-resolution HLA genotyping. Across approximately 400 genotyped donors of the cohort, an average of approximately 220,000 unique TCR beta nucleotide sequences per donor were sequenced, and approximately 19% of those sequences were non-productive.

The protocol used for the library was the immunoSEQ multiplex PCR assay. For the multiplex PCR, a mixture combining 60 forward primers for TCR Vbeta segments and 13 reverse primers for TCR Jbeta segments was used. A multiplex PCR assay on genomic DNA amplified the CDR3 region of rearranged TCR beta genes. Amplified TCR beta libraries were sequenced as 87-base-pair reads on the Illumina HiSeq System. From the authors' description of their analysis: In a later analysis, 77 million or so unique TCR beta chains were counted across the approximately 640 repertoires, and about 10 million of these chains were shared by at least two donors. A nearest-neighbor algorithm error-corrected the raw reads and collapsed the reads into unique sequences, merging closely related sequences to remove PCR and sequencing errors. To assign V, D and J gene segments, CDR3 sequences were aligned to IMGT reference sequences. For a sequence to be retained, a match of at least six nucleotides to both a V gene segment and a J gene segment was required. Rearrangements were called productive when the CDR3 lacked stop codons and stayed in frame with V and J; all others were non-productive. Following IMGT convention, CDR3 was defined as the stretch from the second conserved V-encoded cysteine up to the conserved J-encoded phenylalanine. Sequences without an unambiguous match to a single V gene segment were excluded from the earlier analysis of about 600 of the donors. An earlier analysis of just under 600 of the donors called V segments functional above 56.7% productive rearrangements and segregating when the between-donor standard deviation exceeded 5%. A statistical classification framework was developed to diagnose cytomegalovirus status using the catalog of TCR beta chain sequences. V and J gene assignment, in a later analysis, came from comparing TCR nucleotide sequences with IMGT/GENE-DB human TR gene sequences. The TCRdist pipeline was used in a later analysis to assign CDR3 sequences and most-parsimonious VDJ recombination scenarios. A later analysis defined each TCR beta chain by its CDR3 amino acid sequence plus V-gene family, and excluded reads lacking a unique V-gene family. In a later analysis, fewer than 600 highly shared, low-generation-probability nucleotide sequences were removed to address suspected cross-contamination and a sequencing artifact. A later analysis calculated a clonal expansion index for each public chain from normalized within-repertoire ranks of inferred template counts. Generation probabilities in a later analysis came from a VDJ recombination model fitted to out-of-frame rearrangements, and those results were checked against IGoR. In a later analysis, hypergeometric tests were used to score TCR-TCR, TCR-HLA and TCR-CMV co-occurrence, with a repertoire-size bias correction applied to TCR pairs. False discovery rates were estimated in a later analysis by permuting HLA or CMV assignments 20 times. A later analysis grouped co-occurring TCRs with DBSCAN, adding TCRdist sequence similarity when clustering within HLA-allele-positive subsets. For co-occurrence clustering, repertoires with fewer than 30,000 or more than 120,000 public chains were excluded, along with four to six repertoires with anomalous nucleotide sharing. TCRdb provides this immuneACCESS table in a form limited to in-frame rearrangements. Some clones are lacking; in checked studies, under half of them reflect an unresolved V gene, and why the rest are absent is not known. The DNA gave D and trimming, while V, J and clone size come from that table. Across this sample there are 110,000 or so clones, with roughly 76% seen only once. Around 12% of the sample lies in the top ten.

The full study reports these points: Only TCR beta chains were sequenced in this cohort, and the absence of alpha or paired-chain data limited detectable features. Because counts were too low, under 20 rarely observed V segments, including chromosome 9 orphons, were left out of the earlier analysis of a few hundred of the donors. The authors suggested that the approach could potentially be generalized to other disease states and immunological phenotypes. A later analysis found that TCR association rates varied across HLA loci, with DRB1 alleles showing the most associated TCRs and HLA-C alleles the fewest. In an earlier analysis of under 600 of the donors, most TCR beta V segments were observed in productive rearrangements about 90% or about 30% of the time, broadly matching IMGT annotations. A later analysis found that most CMV-associated TCR beta chains appeared HLA-restricted, with HLA associations seemingly driven largely by CMV exposure. Cytomegalovirus status was reported to be diagnosed by the classifier with high specificity and sensitivity in both the original and validation cohorts. A further reported finding was that TCR beta sequences accurately predicted the HLA-A and HLA-B alleles for most subjects in the first cohort. Because some donors lacked HLA typing at each locus, the association tests relied only on the typed subset. Across donors, most TCR sequences were observed very rarely, whereas some public TCRs were present in many individuals. According to a later genetic analysis, donors in an Asian-associated ancestry cluster had fewer N-insertions in productive TCRs than the approximately 630-donor mean. Compared with equally common non-associated chains, HLA-associated TCR beta chains in a later analysis were more clonally expanded and had lower generation probabilities. The study gave a list of 150 to 200 TCR beta chains associated with cytomegalovirus. In vitro tests confirmed that a few of the cytomegalovirus-associated TCR beta chains recognize cytomegalovirus antigens. A later genetic analysis associated a missense DCLRE1C variant with V-gene and J-gene trimming of TCR beta chains, and an independent cohort replicated the association. Linkage disequilibrium might explain the correlated functional status among segregating V segments, but an unknown experimental factor could not be ruled out. A cluster of highly shared sequence variants was judged likely to represent a technical artifact of the sequencing pipeline. In a later analysis, several top co-occurrence clusters were reported to appear linked to parvovirus B19, influenza, CMV and Epstein-Barr virus. Specific HLA alleles were associated with 15,000 to 20,000 TCR beta sequences at a false discovery rate of 0.05 in a later analysis. The presence/absence analyses assumed that sequencing depth was roughly uniform across donors, and that assumption may not be true. CMV serostatus was the only immune exposure information available for the cohort. When HLA alleles, especially DR and DQ, strongly co-occurred, TCR associations were difficult to assign to individual alleles.

Turning to this clone: Its antigen has not been determined. No clone much larger than this one lies a single base away; base qualities are absent.

In total, approximately 610 healthy bone marrow donors made up the cohort. Cohort members were all nominally healthy when sampled, although unrecorded immune exposures were likely present. The donor tested CMV seropositive and was one of the 289 seropositive cohort members. A peripheral blood sample was collected from each donor, and TCR beta sequencing was performed on peripheral blood mononuclear cells. Genomic DNA extraction from the blood cell samples was performed with the Qiagen DNeasy Blood Extraction Kit. This receptor was identified in a woman between 35 and 50 years old in good health and CMV-seropositive. Sequencing input: PBMCs.

The sequenced DNA is TGTGCCAGCAGCGTAGACGCGGGGAACACCTACGAGCAGTACTTC. This gives the protein CASSVDAGNTYEQYF. The sequence links TRBV9 to TRBJ2-7; a weak D assignment points to TRBD2 (6 bases agree). V is reduced by 0 bases and J by 2 bases, leaving a spacing of 12 bases between them. From cysteine to phenylalanine, the CDR3 is 15 amino acids long. The kept DNA is CDR3 alone, 45 bases in frame from the first base. The CDR1 and CDR2 encoded by the germline V gene are SGDLS and YYNGEE.